These 11 T cell receptor beta chains were all obtained from the same sample, sequenced in a study of Ad26.COV2.S vaccination and SARS-CoV-2 variants. The protocol was immunoSEQ multiplex PCR, while the TCRdb copy is restricted to in-frame clones and leaves out a portion. The sample yields 360,000 or so clones, more than 75% seen once. Treatment meaning: 15 to 20 received Ad26.COV2.S at low or high dose, single or two shots; about 5 received placebo; per-sample allocation not given. The investigators took samples on day 63 after the first vaccine or placebo injection. Material: peripheral blood, obtained in a trial of Ad26.COV2.S vaccine versus placebo. The receptors were sampled from a person between 18 and 59 years old who received the Ad26.COV2.S COVID-19 vaccine or a placebo.

This rearrangement joins TRBV5-6 to TRBJ1-3, with D perhaps TRBD1 (5 bases). Germline V gives CDR1 SGHDT, CDR2 YYEEEE. The CDR3 is 18 amino acids. Trimming pared 0 bases from V and 2 bases from J, leaving 18 bases between. Here the CDR3 DNA reads TGTGCCAGCAGCTTGGTGAGGGTTTCTGGAGGGGCTGGAAACACCATATATTTT. It specifies CASSLVRVSGGAGNTIYF. Based on the CDR3 plus reference TRBV5-6 and TRBJ1-3, the full variable domain is DAGVTQSPTHLIKTRGQQVTLRCSPKSGHDTVSWYQQALGQGPQFIFQYYEEEERQRGNFPDRFSGHQFPNYSSELNVNALLLGDSALYLCASSLVRVSGGAGNTIYFGEGSWLTVV.

The chain carries TRBV9 and TRBJ1-1; D unresolved. Trimming removed 0 bases from V and 3 bases from J, with 9 bases in between. In germline, CDR1 is SGDLS, CDR2 YYNGEE. This CDR3 spans 14 amino acids. The CDR3 sequence: CASSVGEGYTEAFF. DNA for the CDR3: TGTGCCAGCAGCGTAGGGGAGGGCTACACTGAAGCTTTCTTT.

The V gene is TRBV11-3, the J gene TRBJ2-1, with TRBD2 identical over 9 bases. CDR1 and CDR2 (germline): SGHNT, YENEEA. CDR3 size: 15 residues. V gave up 3 bases and J gave up 3 bases; unmatched junction bases: 3. The CDR3 is CASSFRAGGYNEQFF. CDR3 coding DNA: TGTGCCAGCAGCTTTCGAGCGGGGGGCTACAATGAGCAGTTCTTC. Using reference TRBV11-3 and TRBJ2-1 for the parts outside the CDR3, the full variable domain is EAGVVQSPRYKIIEKKQPVAFWCNPISGHNTLYWYLQNLGQGPELLIRYENEEAVDDSQLPKDRFSAERLKGVDSTLKIQPAELGDSAVYLCASSFRAGGYNEQFFGPGTRLTVL.

This sequence joins TRBV15 and TRBJ2-4, with 7 nucleotides matching TRBD2. Unmatched junction bases numbered 11, after V lost 9 bases and J lost 6 bases. Per the germline V gene, CDR1 is LNHNV and CDR2 is YYDKDF (reference sequence). The length of the CDR3 is 14 residues. This CDR3 is CATKKAGLGNIQYF. The CDR3 DNA sequence: TGTGCCACGAAGAAAGCGGGGCTGGGAAACATTCAGTACTTC.

The rearrangement links TRBV18 to TRBJ1-3, with D uncertain. V lost 0 bases, J lost 2 bases, and 11 bases lay in between. CDR1 is KGHSH, CDR2 LQKENI, per germline. CDR3 length equals 16 residues. CDR3 nucleotides: TGTGCCAGCTCACCACCGGGGAGGGTCGCTGGAAACACCATATATTTT. Protein product: CASSPPGRVAGNTIYF.

The chain couples TRBV19 to TRBJ1-6; no definite D call. The germline V gene encodes CDR1 LNHDA and CDR2 SQIVND (reference sequence). This CDR3 contains 15 residues. Trimming took 4 bases from V and 1 from J, leaving 8 bases between them. CDR3 in DNA: TGTGCCAGTAGTACATCGTTATCCTATAATTCACCCCTCCACTTT. Protein product: CASSTSLSYNSPLHF. The full variable domain, in which reference TRBV19 and TRBJ1-6 provide the parts outside the CDR3, is DGGITQSPKYLFRKEGQNVTLSCEQNLNHDAMYWYRQDPGQGLRLIYYSQIVNDFQKGDIAEGYSVSREKKESFPLTVTSAQKNPTAFYLCASSTSLSYNSPLHFGNGTRLTVT.

Comments on this clone: One base away lies a much larger clone, so this may be a sequencing read error. The chain carries TRBV6-5 and TRBJ1-1, with D uncertain. V was shortened by 6 bases and J by 4 bases, with 9 bases between the two germline ends. The CDR3 contains 12 residues. In germline, CDR1 is MNHEY, CDR2 SVGAGI. The CDR3 loop reads CASSRPGTEAFF. CDR3 nucleotides: TGTGCCAGCAGCCGCCCGGGCACTGAAGCTTTCTTT.

The rearrangement uses TRBV5-6 and TRBJ1-1; TRBD1 matches 9 bases. Germline CDR1 and CDR2: SGHDT and YYEEEE. V lost 4 bases and J lost 0; bases outside the gene matches: 7. This CDR3 comprises 16 residues. CDR3 sequence reads: CASSPGTGTLNTEAFF. CDR3 bases: TGTGCCAGCAGCCCCGGGACAGGGACTTTGAACACTGAAGCTTTCTTT.

This clone appeared a single time. The rearrangement joins TRBV29-1 to TRBJ1-1; D possibly corresponds to TRBD1 (6 bases). Trimming took off 7 bases at V and 0 bases at J, with 9 bases between the two ends. CDR1 is SQVTM and CDR2 is ANQGSEA in the germline V gene. The CDR3 spans 12 residues. CDR3 sequence: CSGGQMNTEAFF. CDR3 DNA: TGCAGCGGGGGACAAATGAACACTGAAGCTTTCTTT.

The V call is TRBV7-2, the J call TRBJ2-1; the D gene could be TRBD1 or TRBD2 (6 bases each). Trimming left V 1 base short and J 5 bases short, with 21 bases between. The germline V gene has CDR1 SGHTA and CDR2 FQGNSA. The CDR3 loop spans 18 amino acids. The CDR3 region is CASSLGTGGLLRDNEQFF. CDR3 nucleotide sequence: TGTGCCAGCAGCTTAGGTACCGGGGGCCTCCTTCGAGACAATGAGCAGTTCTTC.

The V call is TRBV5-1, the J call TRBJ2-5, with no clear D. Germline CDR1 SGHRS, CDR2 YFSETQ. Trimming removed 0 bases at V and 5 bases at J, with 11 bases between. CDR3 length: 14 residues. The CDR3 is CASSLDGSLETQYF. The DNA for the CDR3 is TGCGCCAGCAGCTTGGATGGAAGTTTGGAGACCCAGTACTTC.